This TCR beta chain is from a study of PD-1 blockade in mismatch repair-deficient tumors. Findings and limits, study-wide: Tumor-resident clones, often undetectable pretreatment in blood, expanded then contracted after pembrolizumab.

Profiled with immunoSEQ multiplex PCR; TCRdb holds only in-frame clones, not every one. The sample holds around 40,000 clones, roughly 84% seen once. Points on this clone: Its antigen is unidentified.

CDR3 length: 14 amino acids. In germline, CDR1 is SGHRS, CDR2 YFSETQ. V shed 4 bases, J shed 2 bases, and the junction held 5 bases outside the gene matches. The sequence came from an adult with mismatch repair-deficient cancer. The chain employs TRBV5-1 and TRBJ2-5, with TRBD2 matching 7 bases. This specimen was PBMCs, taken 38 to 40 weeks after starting pembrolizumab. CDR3 amino acids: CASSTGTTQETQYF. Here the CDR3 DNA reads TGCGCCAGCAGCACCGGGACTACACAAGAGACCCAGTACTTC.